This TCR beta chain was recovered during a study of cytomegalovirus exposure and HLA in healthy donors. About the study: The 100 to 150 validation repertoires matched the approximately 700 first-cohort repertoires in platform, a later analysis reported.

Using immunoSEQ multiplex PCR, the repertoire was profiled, and TCRdb retains in-frame clones only, with some absent. The sample consists of 150,000 to 160,000 clones, approximately 86% of them appearing once. Study-level points and caveats: Cytomegalovirus-associated status was assigned to 164 TCR beta chains. Subsequent analysis showed first-cohort TCR clusters tending to co-occur in roughly 130 validation repertoires.

The donors were members of the approximately 120-subject validation cohort (separate from the roughly 680-subject first cohort). Germline V gene data show CDR1 as GTSNPN and CDR2 as SVGIG (reference sequence). The junction had 17 bases not matched to a gene; V was cut back by 2 bases and J by 4 bases. This CDR3 has 17 amino acids. Of note for this clone: The antigen is undetermined.

The sequenced sample consisted of PBMCs. The clonotype comes from a man aged 18 to 30 in good health and CMV-seropositive. The V and J genes are TRBV30 and TRBJ2-7; TRBD1 aligns across 7 bases. The CDR3 bases are TGTGCCTGGAGTCCCCCCCCTCCCCGACAGGGCTCGTACGAGCAGTACTTC. Translated, it gives CAWSPPPPRQGSYEQYF.